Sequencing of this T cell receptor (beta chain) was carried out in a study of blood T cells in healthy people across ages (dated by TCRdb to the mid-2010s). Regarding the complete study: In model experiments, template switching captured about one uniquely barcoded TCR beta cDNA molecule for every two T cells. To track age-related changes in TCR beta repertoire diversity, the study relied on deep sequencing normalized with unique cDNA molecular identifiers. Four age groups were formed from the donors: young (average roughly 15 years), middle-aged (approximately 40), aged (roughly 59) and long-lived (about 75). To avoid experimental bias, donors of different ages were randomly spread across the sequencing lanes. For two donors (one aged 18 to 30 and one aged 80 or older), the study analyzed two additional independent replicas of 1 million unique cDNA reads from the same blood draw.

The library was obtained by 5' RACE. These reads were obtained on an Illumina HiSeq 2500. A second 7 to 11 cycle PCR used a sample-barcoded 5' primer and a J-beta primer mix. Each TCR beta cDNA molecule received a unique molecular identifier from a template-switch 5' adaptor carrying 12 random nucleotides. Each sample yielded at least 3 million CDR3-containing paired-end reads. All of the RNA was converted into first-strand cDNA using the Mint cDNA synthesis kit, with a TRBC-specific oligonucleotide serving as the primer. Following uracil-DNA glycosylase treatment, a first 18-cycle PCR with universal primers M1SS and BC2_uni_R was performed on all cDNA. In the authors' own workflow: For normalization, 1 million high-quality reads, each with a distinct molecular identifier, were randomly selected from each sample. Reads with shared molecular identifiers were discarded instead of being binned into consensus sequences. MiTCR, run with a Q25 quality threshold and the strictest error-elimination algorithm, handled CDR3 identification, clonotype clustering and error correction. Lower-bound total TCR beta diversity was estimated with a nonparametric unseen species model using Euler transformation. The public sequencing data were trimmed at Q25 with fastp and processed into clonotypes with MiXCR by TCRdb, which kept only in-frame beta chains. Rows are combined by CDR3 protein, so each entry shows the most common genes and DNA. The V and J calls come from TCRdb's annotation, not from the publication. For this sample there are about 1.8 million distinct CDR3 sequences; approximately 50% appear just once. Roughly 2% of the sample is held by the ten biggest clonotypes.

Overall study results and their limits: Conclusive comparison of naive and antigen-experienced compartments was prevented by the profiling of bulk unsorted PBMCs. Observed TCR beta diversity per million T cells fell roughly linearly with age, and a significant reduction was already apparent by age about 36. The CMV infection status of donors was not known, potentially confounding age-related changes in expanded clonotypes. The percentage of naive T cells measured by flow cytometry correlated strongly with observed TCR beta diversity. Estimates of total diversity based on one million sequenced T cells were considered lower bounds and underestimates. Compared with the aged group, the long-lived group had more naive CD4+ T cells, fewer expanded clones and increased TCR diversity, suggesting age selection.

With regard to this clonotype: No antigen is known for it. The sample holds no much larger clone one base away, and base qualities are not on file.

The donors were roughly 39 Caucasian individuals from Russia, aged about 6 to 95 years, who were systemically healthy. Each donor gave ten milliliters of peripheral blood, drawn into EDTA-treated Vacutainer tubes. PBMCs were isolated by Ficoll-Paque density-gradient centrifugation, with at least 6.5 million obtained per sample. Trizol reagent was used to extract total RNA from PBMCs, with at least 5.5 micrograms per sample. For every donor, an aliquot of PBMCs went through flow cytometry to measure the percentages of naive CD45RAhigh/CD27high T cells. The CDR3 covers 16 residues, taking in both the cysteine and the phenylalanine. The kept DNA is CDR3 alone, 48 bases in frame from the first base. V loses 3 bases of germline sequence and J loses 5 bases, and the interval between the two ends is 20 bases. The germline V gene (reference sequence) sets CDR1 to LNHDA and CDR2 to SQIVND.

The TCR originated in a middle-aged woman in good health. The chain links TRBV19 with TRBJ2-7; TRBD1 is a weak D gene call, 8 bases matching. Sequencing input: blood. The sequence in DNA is TGTGCCAGTAGTATTGGAGCGGGGACAGGTTTCCACGAGCAGTACTTC. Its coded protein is CASSIGAGTGFHEQYF.